Shown below are 17 T cell receptor beta chains from a single sample sequenced in a study of blood T cell repertoires in COVID-19. Data came from immunoSEQ multiplex PCR; TCRdb stores just in-frame clones and leaves some out. The data show some 200,000 clones, with more than 65% seen just once and 9.7% held by the top ten. Material for sequencing was peripheral blood. All receptors come from a man aged 50 or older with active or convalescent COVID-19.

The chain joins TRBV5-1 to TRBJ2-2; D is possibly TRBD1 (6 bases). Germline V gives CDR1 SGHRS, CDR2 YFSETQ. The CDR3 extends over 15 amino acids. The ends were cut back, 4 bases at V and 5 bases at J, with 15 bases in the middle. The DNA of the CDR3 is TGCGCCAGCAGCCTTAGGACAGCCGAAACCGGGGAGCTGTTTTTT. It translates to CASSLRTAETGELFF.

The gene calls are TRBV9 and TRBJ2-1; D perhaps matches TRBD2 (6 bases). Germline CDR1 SGDLS, CDR2 YYNGEE. Between the trimmed V and J ends, which lost 0 bases and 7 bases, there was a span of 14 bases. This CDR3 region has 15 residues. This chain's CDR3 is CASSVDAGIRNEQFF. In DNA form, the CDR3 reads TGTGCCAGCAGCGTAGATGCGGGAATAAGGAATGAGCAGTTCTTC. Using reference TRBV9 and TRBJ2-1 for the parts outside the CDR3, the full variable domain is DSGVTQTPKHLITATGQRVTLRCSPRSGDLSVYWYQQSLDQGLQFLIQYYNGEERAKGNILERFSAQQFPDLHSELNLSSLELGDSALYFCASSVDAGIRNEQFFGPGTRLTVL.

The V call is TRBV7-9, the J call TRBJ2-1; TRBD2 agrees at 7 bases. CDR1 is SEHNR, CDR2 FQNEAQ, per germline (reference sequence). V gave up 8 bases and J gave up 5 bases; unmatched junction bases: 9. The CDR3 runs 14 residues. CDR3 nucleotide sequence: TGTGCCAGCGCCGGGGTAGCGGGCAACAATGAGCAGTTCTTC. Translated: CASAGVAGNNEQFF.

The chain couples TRBV7-2 to TRBJ1-4; 10 bases line up with TRBD1. Germline V gene sequence: CDR1 SGHTA, CDR2 FQGNSA. The V and J ends lost 5 bases and 6 bases, in that order; junction bases with no gene match: 3. CDR3 size: 14 residues. The CDR3 coding sequence is TGTGCCAGCAGCCCCGGACAGGGGGATGAAAAACTGTTTTTT. Translating it yields CASSPGQGDEKLFF. Variable domain in full (rest from reference TRBV7-2 and TRBJ1-4): GAGVSQSPSNKVTEKGKDVELRCDPISGHTALYWYRQSLGQGLEFLIYFQGNSAPDKSGLPSDRFSAERTGGSVSTLTIQRTQQEDSAVYLCASSPGQGDEKLFFGSGTQLSVL.

The V call is TRBV15, the J call TRBJ2-1, with TRBD2 identical over 12 bases. Germline V gives CDR1 LNHNV, CDR2 YYDKDF (reference sequence). The ends lost 1 base at V and 5 bases at J; junction bases unmatched: 6. CDR3 size: 17 residues. The CDR3 protein is CATSRGASGGAHNEQFF. CDR3 coding DNA: TGTGCCACCAGCAGAGGTGCTAGCGGGGGGGCGCACAATGAGCAGTTCTTC.

The chain uses TRBV24-1 and TRBJ2-2; 11 positions match TRBD1. Germline CDR1 KGHDR, CDR2 SFDVKD. The CDR3 consists of 16 residues. V trimming: 3 bases; J trimming: 3 bases; junction bases outside the gene matches: 2. This CDR3 is CATSDPGQGDTGELFF. DNA of the CDR3: TGTGCCACCAGTGATCCGGGACAGGGGGACACCGGGGAGCTGTTTTTT.

The J gene is TRBJ1-1, the V gene TRBV30; a possible D gene is TRBD1 (6 bases). The germline gives CDR1 GTSNPN, CDR2 SVGIG (reference sequence). V shed 4 bases and J shed 12 bases, with 21 bases lying between them. The CDR3 has 13 amino acids. In DNA form, the CDR3 reads TGTGCCTGGACGGCCGGACAGCGCGGGGGAACTTTCTTT. It yields the protein CAWTAGQRGGTFF.

The chain carries TRBV2 and TRBJ2-6, with D perhaps TRBD1 (5 bases). The germline V gene encodes CDR1 SNHLY and CDR2 FYNNEI. V was clipped by 2 bases and J by 2 bases, with 7 bases between them. The CDR3 length is 15 residues. CDR3 DNA sequence: TGTGCCAGCAGTGAAAGACAGACTGGGGCCAACGTCCTGACTTTC. Translating it yields CASSERQTGANVLTF.

The chain combines TRBV18 with TRBJ1-1; TRBD1 matches 8 bases. The CDR3 spans 14 residues. V trimming: 6 bases; J trimming: 6 bases; junction bases outside the gene matches: 9. From germline, CDR1 is KGHSH and CDR2 LQKENI. In DNA form, the CDR3 reads TGTGCCAGCTCCCTAACGGACAGGGAATCTGAAGCTTTCTTT. Amino acid sequence: CASSLTDRESEAFF.

The chain uses TRBV4-2 and TRBJ2-2, with TRBD2 matching over 8 bases. The CDR3 runs 15 residues. CDR1 and CDR2 (germline): LGHNA, YNFKEQ. J lost 0 bases, V lost 3 bases, and 0 bases had no gene match. The CDR3 coding sequence is TGTGCCAGCAGCCAGACTAGCGCGAACACCGGGGAGCTGTTTTTT. As protein: CASSQTSANTGELFF.

This chain links TRBV4-2 with TRBJ2-2; 10 bases align to TRBD1. The junction had 8 bases not matched to a gene; V was cut back by 0 bases and J by 7 bases. The germline V gene has CDR1 LGHNA and CDR2 YNFKEQ. The CDR3 loop spans 17 amino acids. This CDR3 reads CASSQDLTGGADGELFF. The CDR3 DNA reads as TGTGCCAGCAGCCAAGATCTGACAGGGGGCGCGGACGGGGAGCTGTTTTTT.

The J gene is TRBJ1-4, the V gene TRBV7-8; D might be TRBD1 (6 bases). CDR3 size: 16 residues. Trimming cost V 0 bases and J 8 bases, with 16 bases left between them. Per the germline V gene, CDR1 is SGHVS and CDR2 is FQNEAQ. This chain's CDR3 is CASSLAPVQGKEKLFF. Written as DNA, the CDR3 is TGTGCCAGCAGCTTAGCGCCCGTCCAGGGGAAAGAAAAACTGTTTTTT. Full variable domain (outside the CDR3, taken from reference TRBV7-8 and TRBJ1-4): GAGVSQSPRYKVAKRGQDVALRCDPISGHVSLFWYQQALGQGPEFLTYFQNEAQLDKSGLPSDRFFAERPEGSVSTLKIQRTQQEDSAVYLCASSLAPVQGKEKLFFGSGTQLSVL.

This sequence joins TRBV2 and TRBJ1-2; 7 bases map to TRBD1. The CDR3 is 13 amino acids. Germline V CDR1 and CDR2: SNHLY, FYNNEI. V was pared by 6 bases and J by 5 bases, with 6 bases of the junction left unmatched. The CDR3 sequence: CASRPGQVYGYTF. The CDR3 DNA is TGTGCCAGCAGACCCGGACAGGTTTATGGCTACACCTTC.

The CDR3 spells CASSFSPSADTQYF. In DNA form, the CDR3 reads TGTGCCAGCAGTTTTTCCCCTAGCGCAGATACGCAGTATTTT. The V gene is TRBV27, the J gene TRBJ2-3, with D possibly matching TRBD2 (6 bases). V dropped 3 bases and J dropped 4 bases, with 11 bases sitting between them. The CDR3 is 14 residues long. Looked up from germline, CDR1 is MNHEY and CDR2 is SMNVEV (reference sequence).

This clone was found once. J is TRBJ1-2 and V is TRBV7-2; D might be TRBD1 (6 bases). The CDR3 has 14 residues. V was shortened by 1 base and J by 0 bases, with 6 bases between the two germline ends. The germline V gene encodes CDR1 SGHTA and CDR2 FQGNSA. The CDR3 here is CASSLGTANYGYTF. CDR3 nucleotides: TGTGCCAGCAGCTTAGGGACAGCTAACTATGGCTACACCTTC. The full variable domain, with the rest looked up from reference TRBV7-2 and TRBJ1-2, is GAGVSQSPSNKVTEKGKDVELRCDPISGHTALYWYRQSLGQGLEFLIYFQGNSAPDKSGLPSDRFSAERTGGSVSTLTIQRTQQEDSAVYLCASSLGTANYGYTFGSGTRLTVV.

This clone was observed a single time. This chain connects TRBV14 to TRBJ1-1; D possibly corresponds to TRBD1 (6 bases). The CDR3 consists of 15 residues. V was pared by 0 bases and J by 4 bases, with 12 bases between. Germline assignment: CDR1 SGHDN and CDR2 FVKESK. The CDR3 loop is CASSQETGWVTEAFF. CDR3 nucleotide sequence: TGTGCCAGCAGCCAAGAGACAGGTTGGGTCACTGAAGCTTTCTTT.

The chain is built from TRBV21-1 and TRBJ2-6; TRBD2, the table's D call, was not compared with the DNA. TRBV21-1 represents a pseudogene. CDR3 length: 19 residues. CDR3 amino acids: CASGIPMGGASSGANVLTF. For the CDR3, the DNA is TGTGCCAGCGGAATCCCGATGGGGGGGGCTAGCTCTGGGGCCAACGTCCTGACTTTC.